This record covers a single T cell receptor beta chain. The entry originates in a study of blood T cell repertoires in COVID-19. Study background: PBMCs, B-cell-depleted T cells, or T cells were the source of the cDNA or gDNA that made up the material.

People in the exposed group encountered a COVID-19 case within 2 weeks before entering the study. Trimming stripped 5 bases from V and 1 base from J, with 6 bases between. This CDR3 is built from 12 residues. CDR1 and CDR2 from the germline V gene are MGHRA and YSYEKL. Libraries were prepared by immunoSEQ multiplex PCR; TCRdb keeps only in-frame clonotypes and omits some of them. There are 280,000 or so clones in the sample; over 85% occur only once, and under 3% lies in the top ten. V gene TRBV4-1 combines with J gene TRBJ2-7; D uncertain. The source material was PBMCs or T cells enriched from blood (not recorded which). The receptor was isolated from a woman aged 50 to 60 who had been exposed to COVID-19. The CDR3 spells CASSESSYEQYF. For the CDR3, the DNA is TGCGCCAGCAGCGAGAGTTCCTACGAGCAGTACTTC.